The subject of this entry is one TCR beta chain. Antigen unknown. The V gene's germline CDR1 is DFQATT and CDR2 SNEGSKA (reference sequence). The CDR3 runs to 11 residues. V gave up 7 bases and J gave up 4 bases, with 9 bases separating them. Once obtained from cultured CD4+ T cells, the DNA was sequenced using the Oncomine TCR Beta short-read assay. TCRdb redid the calling of the PCR reads with MiXCR, one entry per CDR3 protein. The data show some 10,000 distinct CDR3 sequences, about 60% seen once. The sample is drawn from a study of vaccination and CD4 T cells after COVID-19. Study background: Post-diagnosis, post-COVID samples were collected after a median 101 days, ranging 35 to 161. Study-level points and caveats: Reactive clonotype counts went from median around 20 after infection to roughly 38 after vaccination, nonsignificantly.

Treatment of the sample: roughly nine-day PBMC culture with coronavirus spike peptide pools or control peptides (ViraFEST assay). The unexposed donor gave CD4+ T cells before the COVID-19 pandemic (2011-2018). Sequencing used CD4+ T cells from blood, cultured in vitro. The chain uses TRBV20-1 and TRBJ2-3, with D unclear. This receptor was identified in a human donor in good health. CDR3 amino acids: CSERVADTQYF. In nucleotides, the CDR3 is TGCAGTGAAAGGGTGGCAGATACGCAGTATTTT.